This TCR beta chain comes out of a study of blood T cell repertoires in COVID-19. On the study more broadly: From the United States, Italy and Spain came samples of acute and convalescent COVID-19.

Original processing notes: Nucleated cell number was recorded as an estimate derived from reference gene primer amplification. Profiled with immunoSEQ multiplex PCR; TCRdb holds only in-frame clones, not every one. Clonal size and the V and J genes are those of that table, whereas D and trimming came from the DNA. The data hold about 180,000 clones, with 80% observed a single time. The CDR3 covers 15 residues. The germline gives CDR1 SGHVS, CDR2 FQNEAQ. V lost 7 bases, J lost 3 bases, and 12 bases stayed unmatched. Those designated as exposed participants met a COVID-19 case within 2 weeks before study entry.

V usage is TRBV7-8 and J usage is TRBJ2-7, with 7 nucleotides matching TRBD1. The specimen sequenced was PBMCs or T cells enriched from blood (not recorded which). This clonotype was obtained from a man aged 60 to 75 who had been exposed to COVID-19. CDR3 nucleotides: TGTGCCAGCAACCCTACAGGGGTGAATTACTACGAGCAGTACTTC. This encodes CASNPTGVNYYEQYF.